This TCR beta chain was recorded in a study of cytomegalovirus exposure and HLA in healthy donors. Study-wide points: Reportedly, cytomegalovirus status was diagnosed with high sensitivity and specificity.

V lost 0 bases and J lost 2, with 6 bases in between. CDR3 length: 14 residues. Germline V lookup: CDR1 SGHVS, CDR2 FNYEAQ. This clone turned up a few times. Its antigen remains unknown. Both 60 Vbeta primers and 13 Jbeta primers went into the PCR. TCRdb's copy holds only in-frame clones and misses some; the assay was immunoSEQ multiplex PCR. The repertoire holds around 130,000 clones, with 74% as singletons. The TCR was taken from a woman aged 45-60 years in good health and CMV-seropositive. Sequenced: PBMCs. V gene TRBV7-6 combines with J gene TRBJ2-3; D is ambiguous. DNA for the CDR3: TGTGCCAGCAGCTTAGCCCCTACCACAGATACGCAGTATTTT. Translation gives CASSLAPTTDTQYF. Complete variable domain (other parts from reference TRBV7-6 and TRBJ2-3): GAGVSQSPRYKVTKRGQDVALRCDPISGHVSLYWYRQALGQGPEFLTYFNYEAQQDKSGLPNDRFSAERPEGSISTLTIQRTEQRDSAMYRCASSLAPTTDTQYFGPGTRLTVL.